This record covers a single T cell receptor (beta chain). What it recognizes is unknown. Donors were healthy HIV-negative adults without recently reported acute infections or vaccinations. The sample is drawn from a study of shared clonotypes between healthy human individuals. Germline V gives CDR1 LGHNA, CDR2 YNFKEQ. The CDR3 runs 12 residues. Deletions cut 4 bases from V and 3 bases from J, with 6 bases between. Evenly divided among several immunoSEQ plates was the genomic DNA of each subset. The assay was immunoSEQ multiplex PCR, and TCRdb's table has in-frame clones only and misses some. Found here are some 550,000 clones, roughly 97% of them singletons; the top ten hold around 0.058%. General observations from the study: Relative to memory subsets, naive subsets generally showed larger estimated richness. Shared clonotypes across all four donors exceeded non-shared ones in generation probability.

What was sequenced was naive CD4+ T cells sorted from blood. Regarding subset: CD45RA+ positively selected. The rearrangement uses TRBV4-2 and TRBJ1-1; D is uncertain. This TCR was sampled from a woman aged 25-40 years in good health. CDR3 in DNA: TGTGCCAGCAGCCCGTTGCACACTGAAGCTTTCTTT. Its protein is CASSPLHTEAFF.